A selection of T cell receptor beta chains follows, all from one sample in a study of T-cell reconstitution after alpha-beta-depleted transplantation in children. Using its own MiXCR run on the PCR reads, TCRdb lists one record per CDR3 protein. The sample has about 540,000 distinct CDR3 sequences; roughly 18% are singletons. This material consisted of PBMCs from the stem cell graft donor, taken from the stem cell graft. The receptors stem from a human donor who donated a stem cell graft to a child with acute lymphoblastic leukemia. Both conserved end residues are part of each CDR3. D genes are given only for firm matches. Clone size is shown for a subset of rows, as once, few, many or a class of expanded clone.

CDR3aa: CASSFRGARVNTEAFF; CDR3nt: TGTGCCAGCAGTTTCCGGGGGGCGAGAGTCAACACTGAAGCTTTCTTT; d_gene: -; v_gene: TRBV12-3/TRBV12-4; abundance: few; j_gene: TRBJ1-1
CDR3aa: CASGRSTNEKLFF; CDR3nt: TGTGCCAGCGGGCGGTCAACTAATGAAAAACTGTTTTTT; d_gene: -; v_gene: TRBV6-1; abundance: few; j_gene: TRBJ1-4
CDR3aa: CASSFPGTSGPGEINEQFF; CDR3nt: TGTGCCAGTAGTTTTCCCGGGACTAGCGGACCCGGGGAGATTAATGAGCAGTTCTTC; d_gene: TRBD2; v_gene: TRBV19; abundance: -; j_gene: TRBJ2-1
CDR3aa: CSVDPGGGSYEQYF; CDR3nt: TGCAGCGTTGACCCGGGCGGGGGGTCCTACGAGCAGTACTTC; d_gene: TRBD2; v_gene: TRBV29-1; abundance: many; j_gene: TRBJ2-7
CDR3aa: CASSLTLGGKADTQYF; CDR3nt: TGTGCCAGCAGCTTAACCCTGGGCGGGAAAGCAGATACGCAGTATTTT; d_gene: -; v_gene: TRBV7-3; abundance: -; j_gene: TRBJ2-3
CDR3aa: CASRDTNYNEQFF; CDR3nt: TGTGCCAGCCGGGACACGAATTACAATGAGCAGTTCTTC; d_gene: -; v_gene: TRBV7-9; abundance: few; j_gene: TRBJ2-1
CDR3aa: CASSEVPDRSNQPQHF; CDR3nt: TGTGCCAGCAGTGAAGTTCCGGACAGGTCCAATCAGCCCCAGCATTTT; d_gene: TRBD1; v_gene: TRBV6-1; abundance: many; j_gene: TRBJ1-5
CDR3aa: CASSGTSGPREPYNEQFF; CDR3nt: TGTGCCAGCAGCGGGACTAGCGGGCCGAGGGAACCCTACAATGAGCAGTTCTTC; d_gene: TRBD2; v_gene: TRBV9; abundance: few; j_gene: TRBJ2-1
CDR3aa: CASSPNKFGRGAEAFF; CDR3nt: TGTGCCAGCAGTCCTAATAAATTTGGCCGGGGGGCTGAAGCTTTCTTT; d_gene: -; v_gene: TRBV12-3/TRBV12-4; abundance: few; j_gene: TRBJ1-1
CDR3aa: CASSLELGIYNEQFF; CDR3nt: TGTGCCAGCAGCTTAGAGTTGGGCATATACAATGAGCAGTTCTTC; d_gene: -; v_gene: TRBV7-9; abundance: -; j_gene: TRBJ2-1
CDR3aa: CASSIWDVGTEAFF; CDR3nt: TGTGCCAGTAGTATATGGGATGTCGGCACTGAAGCTTTCTTT; d_gene: -; v_gene: TRBV19; abundance: few; j_gene: TRBJ1-1
CDR3aa: CACSFGGTDTQYF; CDR3nt: TGTGCCTGCAGTTTCGGAGGCACAGATACGCAGTATTTT; d_gene: -; v_gene: TRBV3-1; abundance: -; j_gene: TRBJ2-3
CDR3aa: CASSQEGPRNNEQFF; CDR3nt: TGTGCCAGCAGCCAAGAAGGACCGAGGAACAATGAGCAGTTCTTC; d_gene: -; v_gene: TRBV3-1; abundance: -; j_gene: TRBJ2-1
CDR3aa: CSASSGTSGWDTQYF; CDR3nt: TGCAGTGCTTCCTCCGGGACTAGCGGGTGGGATACGCAGTATTTT; d_gene: TRBD2; v_gene: TRBV20-1; abundance: few; j_gene: TRBJ2-3
CDR3aa: CASSSRDREGYGYTF; CDR3nt: TGTGCCAGCAGCTCCCGGGACAGGGAGGGCTATGGCTACACCTTC; d_gene: TRBD1; v_gene: TRBV7-9; abundance: few; j_gene: TRBJ1-2
CDR3aa: CASSLTEYYGYTF; CDR3nt: TGTGCCAGCTCACTGACGGAGTACTATGGCTACACCTTC; d_gene: -; v_gene: TRBV18; abundance: -; j_gene: TRBJ1-2
CDR3aa: CASSQVGFDTQYF; CDR3nt: TGCGCCAGCAGCCAAGTGGGGTTTGACACGCAGTATTTT; d_gene: -; v_gene: TRBV4-1; abundance: -; j_gene: TRBJ2-3
CDR3aa: CASSAIGSDCEKLFF; CDR3nt: TGTGCCAGCAGTGCCATAGGGAGTGATTGTGAAAAACTGTTTTTT; d_gene: -; v_gene: TRBV25-1; abundance: -; j_gene: TRBJ1-4
CDR3aa: CASSFGSRWGGGPQHF; CDR3nt: TGTGCCAGCAGCTTTGGTTCGAGGTGGGGCGGGGGGCCCCAGCATTTT; d_gene: -; v_gene: TRBV7-8; abundance: few; j_gene: TRBJ1-5
CDR3aa: CASSGGQGVKNTEAFF; CDR3nt: TGTGCCAGTAGTGGGGGACAGGGGGTGAAGAACACTGAAGCTTTCTTT; d_gene: TRBD1; v_gene: TRBV19; abundance: few; j_gene: TRBJ1-1
CDR3aa: CATIAGSTGELFF; CDR3nt: TGTGCCACTATAGCGGGTTCCACCGGGGAGCTGTTTTTT; d_gene: TRBD2; v_gene: TRBV28; abundance: many; j_gene: TRBJ2-2
CDR3aa: CASSTQGNQPQHF; CDR3nt: TGTGCCAGCAGCACACAGGGGAATCAGCCCCAGCATTTT; d_gene: TRBD1; v_gene: TRBV7-9; abundance: many; j_gene: TRBJ1-5
CDR3aa: CASSLGDKNGYTF; CDR3nt: TGCGCCAGCAGCTTGGGGGACAAGAATGGCTACACCTTC; d_gene: -; v_gene: TRBV5-1; abundance: few; j_gene: TRBJ1-2
CDR3aa: CASGSGGGGFYNEQFF; CDR3nt: TGTGCTAGTGGTTCGGGGGGCGGTGGCTTCTACAATGAGCAGTTCTTC; d_gene: -; v_gene: TRBV12-5; abundance: few; j_gene: TRBJ2-1
CDR3aa: CATLTRLAVQETQYF; CDR3nt: TGTGCCACCCTCACGCGGCTAGCAGTCCAAGAGACCCAGTACTTC; d_gene: -; v_gene: TRBV6-2/TRBV6-3; abundance: -; j_gene: TRBJ2-5
CDR3aa: CASSLRTGGSEQYF; CDR3nt: TGTGCCAGCAGCTTACGGACAGGGGGTAGCGAGCAGTACTTC; d_gene: TRBD1; v_gene: TRBV5-5; abundance: few; j_gene: TRBJ2-7
CDR3aa: CASSPTSLNEQFF; CDR3nt: TGTGCCAGCAGTCCGACTAGCCTCAATGAGCAGTTCTTC; d_gene: TRBD2; v_gene: TRBV7-3; abundance: few; j_gene: TRBJ2-1
CDR3aa: CASSRGSGGSGYNSPLHF; CDR3nt: TGCGCCAGCAGTCGAGGGTCGGGGGGCTCAGGCTATAATTCACCCCTCCACTTT; d_gene: -; v_gene: TRBV4-1; abundance: -; j_gene: TRBJ1-6
CDR3aa: CASSLEGTSYEQYF; CDR3nt: TGCGCCAGCAGCTTGGAGGGGACGTCCTACGAGCAGTACTTC; d_gene: -; v_gene: TRBV5-1; abundance: many; j_gene: TRBJ2-7
CDR3aa: CASSGLDRGGEQFF; CDR3nt: TGTGCCAGCTCAGGACTTGACAGGGGTGGTGAGCAGTTCTTC; d_gene: TRBD1; v_gene: TRBV18; abundance: -; j_gene: TRBJ2-1
CDR3aa: CASSQEPLGVRYGYTF; CDR3nt: TGTGCCAGCAGCCAAGAGCCCCTCGGGGTACGTTATGGCTACACCTTC; d_gene: -; v_gene: TRBV14; abundance: -; j_gene: TRBJ1-2
CDR3aa: CASSLDRSTDTQYF; CDR3nt: TGCGCCAGCAGCTTGGACAGAAGCACAGATACGCAGTATTTT; d_gene: -; v_gene: TRBV5-1; abundance: many; j_gene: TRBJ2-3
CDR3aa: CSATKDVFYNEQFF; CDR3nt: TGCAGTGCTACCAAGGACGTCTTCTACAATGAGCAGTTCTTC; d_gene: -; v_gene: TRBV20-1; abundance: -; j_gene: TRBJ2-1
CDR3aa: CASSQDWTVSYEQYF; CDR3nt: TGTGCCAGCAGCCAAGATTGGACCGTCTCCTACGAGCAGTACTTC; d_gene: -; v_gene: TRBV3-1; abundance: -; j_gene: TRBJ2-7
CDR3aa: CASSLGTTNSPLHF; CDR3nt: TGTGCCAGCAGTTTGGGGACAACTAATTCACCCCTCCACTTT; d_gene: -; v_gene: TRBV12-3/TRBV12-4; abundance: -; j_gene: TRBJ1-6
CDR3aa: CASSLVASGGADYGYTF; CDR3nt: TGTGCCAGCAGCTTAGTGGCTTCGGGGGGCGCCGACTATGGCTACACCTTC; d_gene: -; v_gene: TRBV11-1; abundance: -; j_gene: TRBJ1-2
CDR3aa: CASSPSRTGTDTQYF; CDR3nt: TGTGCCAGCTCACCATCCCGAACTGGCACAGATACGCAGTATTTT; d_gene: -; v_gene: TRBV18; abundance: -; j_gene: TRBJ2-3
CDR3aa: CGTGYSNQPQHF; CDR3nt: TGTGGGACAGGATATAGCAATCAGCCCCAGCATTTT; d_gene: TRBD1; v_gene: TRBV19; abundance: -; j_gene: TRBJ1-5
CDR3aa: CASSPPDGGISQPQHF; CDR3nt: TGTGCCAGCAGTCCACCAGATGGAGGAATCAGCCAGCCCCAGCATTTT; d_gene: -; v_gene: TRBV6-1; abundance: -; j_gene: TRBJ1-5
CDR3aa: CASSFSGRATGELFF; CDR3nt: TGCGCCAGCAGCTTTAGCGGGAGAGCCACCGGGGAGCTGTTTTTT; d_gene: TRBD2; v_gene: TRBV5-1; abundance: -; j_gene: TRBJ2-2
CDR3aa: CASSPGTGRDYEQYF; CDR3nt: TGTGCCAGCAGTCCTGGGACAGGCAGGGACTACGAGCAGTACTTC; d_gene: TRBD1; v_gene: TRBV12-3/TRBV12-4; abundance: -; j_gene: TRBJ2-7
CDR3aa: CASSHPGQPPYEQYF; CDR3nt: TGCGCCAGCAGTCACCCAGGACAACCCCCCTACGAGCAGTACTTC; d_gene: -; v_gene: TRBV23-1; abundance: -; j_gene: TRBJ2-7
CDR3aa: CASSFTGASHTEAFF; CDR3nt: TGCGCCAGCAGCTTTACAGGGGCTAGTCACACTGAAGCTTTCTTT; d_gene: TRBD1; v_gene: TRBV5-1; abundance: -; j_gene: TRBJ1-1
CDR3aa: CASSLDSGGLYEQYF; CDR3nt: TGTGCCAGCAGTCTTGACTCGGGGGGCCTCTACGAGCAGTACTTC; d_gene: -; v_gene: TRBV27; abundance: -; j_gene: TRBJ2-7